Listed below are T cell receptor beta chains from one sample, sequenced in a study of regulatory T cells in long-lasting Graves disease. One entry per CDR3 protein results from TCRdb running MiXCR on the multiplex PCR reads. Of almost 350,000 distinct CDR3 sequences listed, around 19% were seen once; the top ten hold approximately 31%. Specimen: peripheral blood mononuclear cells (PBMCs), collected when the disease was refractory, from a patient treated with antithyroid drugs. All receptors derive from a female donor with Graves disease. The CDR3 runs from the conserved cysteine through the conserved F or W. The order of the fields is V gene, J gene, CDR3 protein.

>TRBV29-1|TRBJ2-7
CSVVPGVGYEQYF
>TRBV3-1|TRBJ2-5
CATGRGTQETQYF
>TRBV18|TRBJ2-5
CASSPYPTQFQETQYF
>TRBV28|TRBJ2-7
CASRFSSEYEQYF
>TRBV4-1|TRBJ1-4
CASSHSWGGGEKLFF
>TRBV7-2|TRBJ1-2
CASSPGIGGYTF
>TRBV20-1|TRBJ2-5
CSARYGEGIETQYF
>TRBV18|TRBJ1-1
CASSRDRLNTEAFF
>TRBV5-1|TRBJ2-7
CASSLANLREGRYEQYF
>TRBV5-6|TRBJ1-4
CASSQLDARVGEKLFF
>TRBV18|TRBJ2-7
CASFLGGKSEQYF
>TRBV4-1|TRBJ2-7
CASSPPGTVYEQYF
>TRBV28|TRBJ2-1
CASSRYGTSGSIGQFF
>TRBV3-1|TRBJ1-6
CASSRGHNNSPLHF
>TRBV11-2|TRBJ2-5
CASSPRLKETQYF
>TRBV10-2|TRBJ1-2
CASKDSGTPYGYTF
>TRBV4-3|TRBJ1-5
CASSQRTGDSNQPQHF
>TRBV2|TRBJ1-2
CASSDSPGYGYTF
>TRBV12-3/TRBV12-4|TRBJ2-3
CASAGGTSTDTQYF
>TRBV12-3/TRBV12-4|TRBJ2-2
CASSPYPGELFF
>TRBV20-1|TRBJ1-3
CSARDLDTRSGNTIYF